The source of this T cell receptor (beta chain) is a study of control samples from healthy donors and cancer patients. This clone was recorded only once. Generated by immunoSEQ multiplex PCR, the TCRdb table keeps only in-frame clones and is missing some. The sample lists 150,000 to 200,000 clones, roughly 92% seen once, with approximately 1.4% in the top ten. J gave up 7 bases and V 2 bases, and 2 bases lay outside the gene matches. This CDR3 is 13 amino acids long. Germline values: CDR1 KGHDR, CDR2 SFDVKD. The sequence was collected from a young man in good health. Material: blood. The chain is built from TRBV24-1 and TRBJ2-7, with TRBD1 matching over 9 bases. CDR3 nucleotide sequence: TGTGCCACCAGTGATTCGGACAGGGGTGAGCAGTACTTC. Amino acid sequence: CATSDSDRGEQYF.